Listed below are T cell receptor beta chains from one sample, sequenced in a study of CD8+ T cells in alopecia areata. The method was immunoSEQ multiplex PCR; TCRdb's version includes in-frame clones alone and lacks a portion of them. This table holds about 110,000 clones, approximately 61% found once. The sequenced material came from NKG2D-low CD8+ T cells sorted from blood. The source is a human donor with alopecia areata. CDR3s include the opening cysteine and the closing phenylalanine or tryptophan. D genes are given only for firm matches. Clone size is given for some rows only: seen once, a few or many times, or a class if the clone is expanded.

V gene,J gene,D gene,clone size,CDR3 protein,CDR3 DNA
TRBV7-9,TRBJ2-7,TRBD2,-,CASSLSGLGSSYEQYF,TGTGCCAGCAGCTTATCAGGACTAGGCAGTTCCTACGAGCAGTACTTC
TRBV15,TRBJ2-7,TRBD2,-,CATKSASGIYYEQYF,TGTGCCACCAAGTCCGCTAGCGGGATCTACTACGAGCAGTACTTC
TRBV5-4,TRBJ2-2,-,-,CASSLYSGTNTGELFF,TGTGCCAGCAGCTTGTATTCAGGGACGAACACCGGGGAGCTGTTTTTT
TRBV7-3,TRBJ2-1,-,-,CASSLSQSNEQFF,TGTGCCAGCAGCTTAAGTCAGAGCAATGAGCAGTTCTTC
TRBV5-1,TRBJ2-7,-,-,CASTFRSGGHREQYF,TGCGCCAGCACTTTCCGTTCGGGCGGTCACCGGGAGCAGTACTTC
TRBV5-1,TRBJ2-7,-,few,CASSLGSGNYEQYF,TGCGCCAGCAGCCTAGGTTCAGGGAACTACGAGCAGTACTTC
TRBV4-1,TRBJ2-7,TRBD2,few,CASSQEPRGGYEQYF,TGCGCCAGCAGCCAGGAGCCTCGGGGGGGCTACGAGCAGTACTTC
TRBV4-1,TRBJ2-3,-,-,CASSLYALEGDTQYF,TGCGCCAGCAGCCTATATGCTCTAGAAGGGGATACGCAGTATTTT
TRBV20-1,TRBJ2-7,-,-,CSASTGFEQYF,TGCAGTGCTAGCACAGGGTTCGAGCAGTACTTC
TRBV7-6,TRBJ2-7,TRBD2,-,CASSLDPGLAVTYEQYF,TGTGCCAGCAGCTTGGATCCGGGACTAGCGGTTACCTACGAGCAGTACTTC
TRBV2,TRBJ2-1,TRBD1,-,CASSKTGGPYNEQFF,TGTGCCAGCAGCAAGACAGGGGGCCCCTACAATGAGCAGTTCTTC
TRBV4-1,TRBJ2-7,-,once,CASSQVGASEQYF,TGCGCCAGCAGCCAGGTAGGGGCCAGCGAGCAGTACTTC
TRBV7-2,TRBJ2-2,-,-,CASSFPQGRTGELFF,TGTGCCAGCAGCTTTCCTCAGGGGCGGACCGGGGAGCTGTTTTTT
TRBV19,TRBJ2-7,-,-,CASSFAGTYEQYF,TGTGCCAGTTCCTTCGCGGGAACCTACGAGCAGTACTTC
TRBV27,TRBJ2-4,TRBD1,-,CASRSDRVRKNIQYF,TGTGCCAGCAGATCGGACAGGGTGAGGAAAAACATTCAGTACTTC
TRBV7-9,TRBJ1-3,-,few,CASSPPLDGPGNTIYF,TGTGCCAGCAGCCCCCCCTTGGATGGACCTGGAAACACCATATATTTT
TRBV7-9,TRBJ1-2,-,-,CASADRFLFGYTF,TGTGCCAGCGCCGACAGGTTTCTTTTTGGCTACACCTTC
TRBV19,TRBJ2-7,-,-,CASSIEGTAYHEQYF,TGTGCCAGTAGTATAGAGGGGACGGCGTACCACGAGCAGTACTTC
TRBV5-4,TRBJ1-2,-,-,CASSLGTGSSYGYTF,TGTGCCAGCAGCTTGGGTACAGGGTCCTCCTATGGCTACACCTTC
TRBV2,TRBJ2-7,TRBD1,once,CAAYWDRVKDEQYF,TGTGCCGCCTATTGGGACAGGGTAAAGGACGAGCAGTACTTC
TRBV2,TRBJ2-5,-,-,CASSEVGAEGETQYF,TGTGCCAGCAGTGAAGTGGGGGCAGAGGGAGAGACCCAGTACTTC
TRBV9,TRBJ2-3,-,-,CASSVWGEITDTQYF,TGTGCCAGCAGCGTATGGGGGGAAATCACAGATACGCAGTATTTT
TRBV27,TRBJ2-7,TRBD2,few,CASSPGRTSGSGEQYF,TGTGCCAGCAGTCCTGGCAGGACTAGCGGGAGTGGCGAGCAGTACTTC
TRBV7-6,TRBJ1-3,-,-,CASSERTAGNTIYF,TGTGCCAGCAGCGAGCGGACAGCTGGAAACACCATATATTTT
TRBV5-6,TRBJ2-1,TRBD2,-,CASSSGTSGPNNEQFF,TGTGCCAGCAGTTCCGGGACTAGCGGTCCAAACAATGAGCAGTTCTTC
TRBV7-9,TRBJ1-5,-,few,CASSLAILQPQHF,TGTGCCAGCAGCTTAGCCATTCTACAGCCCCAGCATTTT
TRBV6-5,TRBJ1-1,-,-,CASNYQTGNTEAFF,TGTGCCAGCAATTACCAGACAGGGAACACTGAAGCTTTCTTT
TRBV27,TRBJ1-2,-,-,CASSVRGSNGYTF,TGTGCCAGCAGTGTCCGGGGAAGCAATGGCTACACCTTC
TRBV19,TRBJ2-1,-,-,CASSLVGRDEQFF,TGTGCCAGTAGCCTAGTTGGACGGGATGAGCAGTTCTTC
TRBV9,TRBJ2-7,-,few,CASAAGPNEQYF,TGTGCCAGCGCCGCGGGCCCGAACGAGCAGTACTTC
TRBV7-9,TRBJ1-1,TRBD1,-,CASSTEQGRYTEAFF,TGTGCCAGCAGCACCGAACAGGGGAGATACACTGAAGCTTTCTTT
TRBV29-1,TRBJ2-7,-,-,CSVTDNGGIPYEQYF,TGCAGCGTTACAGACAATGGAGGGATCCCCTACGAGCAGTACTTC
TRBV11-2,TRBJ2-7,-,-,CASSPTEGKSYEQYF,TGTGCCAGCAGCCCCACGGAGGGTAAATCCTACGAGCAGTACTTC
TRBV27,TRBJ2-7,TRBD2,-,CASSGGLAGVHEQYF,TGTGCCAGCAGTGGCGGACTAGCGGGAGTCCACGAGCAGTACTTC
TRBV18,TRBJ2-6,-,-,CASSLGQIDRSGANVLTF,TGTGCCAGCTCACTAGGACAGATCGATCGCTCTGGGGCCAACGTCCTGACTTTC
TRBV6-5,TRBJ2-3,-,-,CASSSLGFSTDTQYF,TGTGCCAGCAGTTCTCTGGGTTTTAGCACAGATACGCAGTATTTT
TRBV13,TRBJ2-1,-,few,CASSWGNEQFF,TGTGCCAGCAGCTGGGGCAATGAGCAGTTCTTC
TRBV7-9,TRBJ2-7,TRBD2,-,CASTPGLAGYEQYF,TGTGCCAGCACCCCGGGACTAGCGGGCTACGAGCAGTACTTC
TRBV28,TRBJ2-7,TRBD2,-,CASSRGLAGLYEQYF,TGTGCCAGCAGTCGAGGACTAGCGGGGCTCTACGAGCAGTACTTC
TRBV7-2,TRBJ2-5,TRBD2,-,CASSLRTSGQETQYF,TGTGCCAGCAGTCTCCGGACTAGCGGTCAAGAGACCCAGTACTTC
TRBV25-1,TRBJ2-4,TRBD2,once,CASSSGGAKNIQYF,TGTGCCAGCAGTAGCGGGGGAGCCAAAAACATTCAGTACTTC
TRBV7-9,TRBJ2-3,TRBD2,-,CASSPPLVRRELDTQYF,TGTGCCAGCAGCCCCCCCCTGGTTCGGCGGGAGCTAGATACGCAGTATTTT
TRBV6-6,TRBJ2-1,-,few,CATLRDAKKNEQFF,TGTGCCACCCTCCGGGACGCCAAAAAGAATGAGCAGTTCTTC
TRBV18,TRBJ2-7,TRBD2,-,CASSLGTSGSRNEQYF,TGTGCCAGCTCGCTGGGGACTAGCGGGAGTCGTAACGAGCAGTACTTC